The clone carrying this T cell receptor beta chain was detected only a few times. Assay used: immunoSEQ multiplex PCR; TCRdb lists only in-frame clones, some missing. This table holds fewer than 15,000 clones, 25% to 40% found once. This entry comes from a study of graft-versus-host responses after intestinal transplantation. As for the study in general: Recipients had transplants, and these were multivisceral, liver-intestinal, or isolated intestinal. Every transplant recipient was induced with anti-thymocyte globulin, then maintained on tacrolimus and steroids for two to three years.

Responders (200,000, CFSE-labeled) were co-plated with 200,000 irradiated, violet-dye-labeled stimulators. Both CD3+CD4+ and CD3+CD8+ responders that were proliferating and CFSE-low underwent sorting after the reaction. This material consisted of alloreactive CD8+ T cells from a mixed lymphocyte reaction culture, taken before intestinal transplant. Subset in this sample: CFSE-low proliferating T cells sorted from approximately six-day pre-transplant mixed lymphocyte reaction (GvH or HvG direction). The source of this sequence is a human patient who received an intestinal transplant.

This chain's CDR3 is CASSQDIRGGHEQYF. The DNA for the CDR3 is TGCGCCAGCAGCCAAGATATCCGGGGTGGCCACGAGCAGTACTTC. V is TRBV4-1 and J is TRBJ2-7, with D perhaps TRBD2 (5 bases). The length of the CDR3 is 15 residues. V lost 0 bases and J 5 bases, leaving 14 bases between the germline ends. The germline V gene has CDR1 MGHRA and CDR2 YSYEKL.